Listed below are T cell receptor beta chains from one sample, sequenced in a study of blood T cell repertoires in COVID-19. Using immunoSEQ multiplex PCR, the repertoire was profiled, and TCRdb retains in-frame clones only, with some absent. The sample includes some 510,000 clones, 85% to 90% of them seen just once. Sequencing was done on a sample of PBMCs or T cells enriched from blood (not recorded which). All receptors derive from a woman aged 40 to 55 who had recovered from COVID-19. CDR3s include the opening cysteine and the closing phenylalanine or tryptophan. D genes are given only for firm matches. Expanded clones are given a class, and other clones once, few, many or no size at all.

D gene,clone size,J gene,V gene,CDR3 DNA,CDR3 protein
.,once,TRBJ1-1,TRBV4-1,TGCGCCAGCAGCCATGGCCCCAAGAACACTGAAGCTTTCTTT,CASSHGPKNTEAFF
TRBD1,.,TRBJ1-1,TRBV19,TGTGCCAGTAGTGTGGACAGGGGGGGGAACACTGAAGCTTTCTTT,CASSVDRGGNTEAFF
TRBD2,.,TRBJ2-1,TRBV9,TGTGCCAGCAGCGTAGTTCCTAGCGGGATCTCTGAGCAGTTCTTC,CASSVVPSGISEQFF
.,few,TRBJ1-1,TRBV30,TGTGCCTGGGGGAGGAAAGCTTTCTTT,CAWGRKAFF
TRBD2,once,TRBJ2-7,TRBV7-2,TGTGCCAGCAGCTTAGCGCTGGCTAGCGGGAGTTACGAGCAGTACTTC,CASSLALASGSYEQYF
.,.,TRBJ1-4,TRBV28,TGTGCCAGCAAAGGGGCAACTAATGAAAAACTGTTTTTT,CASKGATNEKLFF
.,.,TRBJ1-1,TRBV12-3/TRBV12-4,TGTGCCAGCAGTTTAGGGGGAGACACTGAAGCTTTCTTT,CASSLGGDTEAFF
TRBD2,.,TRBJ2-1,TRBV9,TGTGCCAGCAGCGTAGCAGCGGGACCCTACAATGAGCAGTTCTTC,CASSVAAGPYNEQFF
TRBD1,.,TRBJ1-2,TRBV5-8,TGTGCCAGCAAATACAGGGGGACCCTAAACTATGGCTACACCTTC,CASKYRGTLNYGYTF
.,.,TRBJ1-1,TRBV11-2,TGTGCCAGCAGCTCTCGCGGGATATATCCTGAAGCTTTCTTT,CASSSRGIYPEAFF
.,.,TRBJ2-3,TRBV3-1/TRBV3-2,TGTGCCAGCAGCCAAGCTACGGGGACGCAGTATTTT,CASSQATGTQYF
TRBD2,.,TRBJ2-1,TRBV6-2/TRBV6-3,TGTGCCAGCAGTTCTGCTAGCGGGGGGGGTTTCTACAATGAGCAGTTCTTC,CASSSASGGGFYNEQFF
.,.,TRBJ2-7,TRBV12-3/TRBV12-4,TGTGCCAGCAAAGGACGGTCGGAGGTAGAGCAGTACTTC,CASKGRSEVEQYF
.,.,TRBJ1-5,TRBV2,TGTGCCAGCAGTGGTACGGGGGATCAGCCCCAGCATTTT,CASSGTGDQPQHF